This T cell receptor (beta chain) was observed in a study of blood T cell repertoires in COVID-19. At the level of the study: COVID-19 samples, acute and convalescent, were from the United States, Italy and Spain.

The assay was immunoSEQ multiplex PCR, and TCRdb's table has in-frame clones only and misses some. Of around 72,000 clones detected, around 88% appear once; the ten largest clones hold 6% to 7%. Trimming pared 1 base from V and 2 bases from J, leaving 11 bases between. Looked up from germline, CDR1 is LNHDA and CDR2 is SQIVND (reference sequence). This CDR3 contains 15 residues. Sample: peripheral blood. This receptor was obtained from a woman aged 65 to 85 with acute or convalescent COVID-19. The chain links TRBV19 to TRBJ1-1; tentatively, D is TRBD1 (5 bases). CDR3 loop: CASSIGQRVNTEAFF. In DNA, the CDR3 is TGTGCCAGTAGTATAGGACAGCGGGTAAACACTGAAGCTTTCTTT. The variable domain in full, completed from reference TRBV19 and TRBJ1-1, reads DGGITQSPKYLFRKEGQNVTLSCEQNLNHDAMYWYRQDPGQGLRLIYYSQIVNDFQKGDIAEGYSVSREKKESFPLTVTSAQKNPTAFYLCASSIGQRVNTEAFFGQGTRLTVV.